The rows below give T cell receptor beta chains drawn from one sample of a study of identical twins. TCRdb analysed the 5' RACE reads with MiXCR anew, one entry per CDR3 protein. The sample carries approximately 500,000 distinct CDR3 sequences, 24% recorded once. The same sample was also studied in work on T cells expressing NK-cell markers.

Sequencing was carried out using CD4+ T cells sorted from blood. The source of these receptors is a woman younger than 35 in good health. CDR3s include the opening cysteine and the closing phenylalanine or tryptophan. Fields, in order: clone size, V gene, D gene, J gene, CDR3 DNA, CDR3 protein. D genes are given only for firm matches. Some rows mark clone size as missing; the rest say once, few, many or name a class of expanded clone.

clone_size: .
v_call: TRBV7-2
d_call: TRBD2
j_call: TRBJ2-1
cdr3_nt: TGTGCCAGCAGCTTAAGGACTAGCGGACACAATGAGCAGTTCTTC
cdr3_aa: CASSLRTSGHNEQFF

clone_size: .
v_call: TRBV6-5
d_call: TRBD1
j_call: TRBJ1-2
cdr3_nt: TGTGCCAGCAGTTACAAACAGGGGGCGCGGAATGGCTACACCTTC
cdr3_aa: CASSYKQGARNGYTF

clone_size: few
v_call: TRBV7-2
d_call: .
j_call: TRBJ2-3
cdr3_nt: TGTGCCAGCAGCTTCAACCGAGGAGATACGCAGTATTTT
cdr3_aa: CASSFNRGDTQYF

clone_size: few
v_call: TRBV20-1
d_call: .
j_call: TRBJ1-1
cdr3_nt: TGCAGTGCTCGGACGGTCCTTAACACTGAAGCTTTCTTT
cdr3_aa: CSARTVLNTEAFF

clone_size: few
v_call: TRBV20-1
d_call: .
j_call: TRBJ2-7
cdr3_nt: TGCAGTGCTCCGAGAGGGACGTATGGCGAGCAGTACTTC
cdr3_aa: CSAPRGTYGEQYF

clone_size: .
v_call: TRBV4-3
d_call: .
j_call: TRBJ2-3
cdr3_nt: TGCGCCAGCAGCCAAGTAGGGCGGGCGGGGACAGATACGCAGTATTTT
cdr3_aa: CASSQVGRAGTDTQYF

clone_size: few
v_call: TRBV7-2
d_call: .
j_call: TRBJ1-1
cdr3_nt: TGTGCCAGCAGCTTAATGGGTATTGAAGCTTTCTTT
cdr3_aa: CASSLMGIEAFF

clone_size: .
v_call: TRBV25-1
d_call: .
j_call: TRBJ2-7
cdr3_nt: TGTGCCAGCAGTGAGCAGGGGAGGTACGAGCAGTACTTC
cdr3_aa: CASSEQGRYEQYF

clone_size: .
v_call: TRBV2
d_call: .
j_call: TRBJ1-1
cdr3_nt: TGTGCCAGCAGTTCGGACCTCGTTGAAGCTTTCTTT
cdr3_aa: CASSSDLVEAFF

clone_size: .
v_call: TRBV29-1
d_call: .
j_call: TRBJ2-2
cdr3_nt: TGCAGCGTGGCTGGTATTAGGGGGGTCACCGGGGAGCTGTTTTTT
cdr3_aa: CSVAGIRGVTGELFF